The 17 T cell receptor beta chains in this list originate from one sample, sequenced in a study of blood T cell repertoires in COVID-19. Using immunoSEQ multiplex PCR, the repertoire was profiled, and TCRdb retains in-frame clones only, with some absent. The sample includes some 200,000 clones, approximately 87% of them seen just once. Sequencing was performed on PBMCs or T cells enriched from blood (not recorded which). The receptor set was obtained from a woman in her forties or fifties in a cohort exposed to, infected with or recovered from COVID-19 (not recorded which).

The gene calls are TRBV6-2 or TRBV6-3 and TRBJ1-2, with TRBD1 as a possible D gene (6 bases). V gave up 5 bases and J gave up 4 bases, with 17 bases separating them. Germline V CDR1 and CDR2: MNHEY, SVGEGT. This CDR3 comprises 15 residues. Here the CDR3 DNA reads TGTGCCAGCAGTCCGTGGGGGGGCGAAGGCTATGGCTACACCTTC. It encodes CASSPWGGEGYGYTF.

V gene TRBV2 combines with J gene TRBJ1-4; 8 bases agree with TRBD1. The germline CDR1 and CDR2 sequences are SNHLY and FYNNEI. The CDR3 runs to 14 residues. V lost 6 bases to trimming and J lost 3 bases; unmatched junction nucleotides: 3. The CDR3 DNA reads TGTGCCAGCAGGACGACAGGGGCTAATGAAAAACTGTTTTTT. It translates to CASRTTGANEKLFF. The variable domain in full, with the rest retrieved from reference TRBV2 and TRBJ1-4, is EPEVTQTPSHQVTQMGQEVILRCVPISNHLYFYWYRQILGQKVEFLVSFYNNEISEKSEIFDDQFSVERPDGSNFTLKIRSTKLEDSAMYFCASRTTGANEKLFFGSGTQLSVL.

This rearrangement joins TRBV7-9 to TRBJ2-7, with TRBD2 identical over 7 bases. J lost 6 bases, V lost 1 base, and 6 bases had no gene match. Germline CDR1 and CDR2: SEHNR and FQNEAQ (reference sequence). CDR3 length: 14 amino acids. The CDR3 nucleotides read TGTGCCAGCAGCTTAGACGCTAGCGGTATCGAGCAGTACTTC. It specifies CASSLDASGIEQYF. Full variable domain (outside the CDR3, taken from reference TRBV7-9 and TRBJ2-7): DTGVSQNPRHKITKRGQNVTFRCDPISEHNRLYWYRQTLGQGPEFLTYFQNEAQLEKSRLLSDRFSAERPKGSFSTLEIQRTEQGDSAMYLCASSLDASGIEQYFGPGTRLTVT.

The rearrangement joins TRBV11-1 to TRBJ2-5; tentatively, D is TRBD2 (5 bases). Germline-derived CDR1 and CDR2 are SGHAT and FQDESV (reference sequence). Trimming cost V 4 bases and J 0 bases, with 12 bases left between them. CDR3 length: 15 residues. CDR3 bases: TGTGCCAGCAGCTCACGACCGGGGAACCAAGAGACCCAGTACTTC. It codes for CASSSRPGNQETQYF.

This clone showed up just a few times. This chain uses TRBV28 with TRBJ2-1; TRBD1 might be the D (7 bases). The CDR3 covers 15 residues. V gave up 7 bases and J gave up 7 bases, with 20 bases separating them. From germline, CDR1 is MDHEN and CDR2 SYDVKM. CDR3 protein: CASTLQGDGGNEQFF. Written as DNA, the CDR3 is TGTGCCAGCACCCTCCAGGGGGATGGGGGGAATGAGCAGTTCTTC.

The rearrangement joins TRBV7-9 to TRBJ2-3; TRBD1 matches 10 bases. The V and J ends lost 5 bases and 5 bases, in that order; junction bases with no gene match: 10. The CDR3 is made up of 16 amino acids. Germline CDR1 and CDR2: SEHNR and FQNEAQ (reference sequence). CDR3 bases: TGTGCCAGCAGCAATACCGACAGGGGGCGCGAAGATACGCAGTATTTT. Translated: CASSNTDRGREDTQYF.

The chain couples TRBV28 to TRBJ1-1; TRBD1 aligns across 9 bases. The CDR3 has 14 residues. Germline loops: CDR1 MDHEN, CDR2 SYDVKM. V lost 6 bases, J lost 10 bases, and 12 bases stayed unmatched. Written as DNA, the CDR3 is TGTGCCAGCAGCACGACAGGGGGGGGTGAGAGAGCTTTCTTT. As protein: CASSTTGGGERAFF.

As concerns this clone: At the DNA level, this CDR3 is encoded by other sequences in the same sample as well. The CDR3 DNA is TGCGCCAGCAGCCAAGAGGGGGGGAATACGCAGTATTTT. This sequence encodes CASSQEGGNTQYF. The chain couples TRBV4-1 to TRBJ2-3; 7 bases align to TRBD2. Per the germline V gene, CDR1 is MGHRA and CDR2 is YSYEKL. This CDR3 is 13 amino acids long. J gave up 7 bases and V 0 bases, and 1 base lay outside the gene matches.

This chain's CDR3 is CATSDRSSKRGYTF. The CDR3 region has the DNA TGTGCCACCAGCGATAGAAGTAGTAAGAGAGGCTACACCTTC. V and J are TRBV15 and TRBJ1-2; D is unresolved. The length of the CDR3 is 14 residues. Trimming stripped 5 bases from V and 8 bases from J, with 18 bases between. The germline CDR1 and CDR2 sequences are LNHNV and YYDKDF (reference sequence).

The rearrangement uses TRBV20-1 and TRBJ1-1; 8 nucleotides agree with TRBD1. V shed 3 bases and J 5 bases; nucleotides not matched to a gene: 8. The CDR3 covers 14 residues. CDR1 is DFQATT and CDR2 is SNEGSKA in the germline V gene (reference sequence). DNA for the CDR3: TGCAGTGCTAGTAGGACAGGGAAACAAACTGAAGCTTTCTTT. Encoded protein: CSASRTGKQTEAFF.

The chain joins TRBV5-1 to TRBJ2-3; TRBD2 aligns across 9 bases. Germline CDR1 and CDR2: SGHRS and YFSETQ. This CDR3 is 16 amino acids long. The V gene end was trimmed by 1 base and the J gene end by 0 bases; junction bases not matched to a gene: 3. The CDR3 DNA reads as TGCGCCAGCAGCTTGTTGGGACTAGCTAGCACAGATACGCAGTATTTT. This sequence encodes CASSLLGLASTDTQYF.

This chain uses TRBV19 with TRBJ1-1, with 8 nucleotides matching TRBD1. Germline V CDR1 and CDR2: LNHDA, SQIVND (reference sequence). V gave up 4 bases and J gave up 6 bases; unmatched junction bases: 4. CDR3 length: 13 amino acids. This chain's CDR3 is CASSTPQGAEAFF. CDR3 DNA: TGTGCCAGTAGTACCCCACAGGGGGCTGAAGCTTTCTTT. The complete variable domain, with remaining parts taken from reference TRBV19 and TRBJ1-1, reads DGGITQSPKYLFRKEGQNVTLSCEQNLNHDAMYWYRQDPGQGLRLIYYSQIVNDFQKGDIAEGYSVSREKKESFPLTVTSAQKNPTAFYLCASSTPQGAEAFFGQGTRLTVV.

The chain has TRBV15 and TRBJ1-4, with 11 bases fitting TRBD1. Germline V gene data show CDR1 as LNHNV and CDR2 as YYDKDF (reference sequence). Trimming at V came to 7 bases and at J to 7 bases, leaving 5 bases not matched to a gene. The CDR3 length is 14 residues. In DNA, the CDR3 is TGTGCCACCACCGGACAGGGGGCAGGTGAAAAACTGTTTTTT. Protein product: CATTGQGAGEKLFF.

Comment on this clone: Other DNA sequences in this sample translate to the same CDR3. The chain is built from TRBV4-2 and TRBJ2-3; 16 bases align to TRBD2. The junction had 0 bases not matched to a gene; V was cut back by 3 bases and J by 3 bases. Germline CDR1 reads LGHNA; CDR2 reads YNFKEQ. The CDR3 consists of 16 residues. The CDR3, as DNA: TGTGCCAGCAGCCAGGGACTAGCGGGGGGGACAGATACGCAGTATTTT. Encoded protein: CASSQGLAGGTDTQYF.

This clone showed up just once. The gene calls are TRBV7-2 and TRBJ2-5; D is uncertain. The germline V gene has CDR1 SGHTA and CDR2 FQGNSA. Trimming took 0 bases from V and 2 from J, leaving 7 bases between them. The CDR3 sequence is 14 residues long. In nucleotides, the CDR3 is TGTGCCAGCAGCTTAGCGCCCCTACAAGAGACCCAGTACTTC. Amino acids: CASSLAPLQETQYF. The full variable domain, rest sourced from reference TRBV7-2 and TRBJ2-5, is GAGVSQSPSNKVTEKGKDVELRCDPISGHTALYWYRQSLGQGLEFLIYFQGNSAPDKSGLPSDRFSAERTGGSVSTLTIQRTQQEDSAVYLCASSLAPLQETQYFGPGTRLLVL.

This chain uses TRBV27 with TRBJ2-1; 7 bases agree with TRBD2. V shed 2 bases, J shed 2 bases, and the junction held 6 bases outside the gene matches. Germline V lookup: CDR1 MNHEY, CDR2 SMNVEV (reference sequence). The CDR3 sequence is 16 residues long. The CDR3 loop is CASSLRWDYTYNEQFF. CDR3 DNA sequence: TGTGCCAGCAGTTTACGGTGGGACTACACCTACAATGAGCAGTTCTTC.

The chain joins TRBV19 to TRBJ1-6, with 7 bases matching TRBD1. J lost 7 bases, V lost 8 bases, and 8 bases had no gene match. Per germline, CDR1 LNHDA and CDR2 SQIVND (reference sequence). The CDR3 extends over 14 amino acids. CDR3 sequence: CASAGQSTNSPLHF. In nucleotides, the CDR3 is TGTGCCAGTGCGGGACAGTCGACGAATTCACCCCTCCACTTT.